The clone carrying this T cell receptor (beta chain) was observed at least ten times. Its antigen is not known. The data were taken from a study of T cells in Graves' hyperthyroidism and ophthalmopathy. Overall study: Peripheral blood was taken when the disease was first diagnosed, before any treatment began. Study-wide findings and caveats: With a median lead of around 6.7 months before onset, the model predicted ophthalmopathy. Among thyroid clonotypes expanded above 0.001, most also appeared in blood.

The CDR3 has 15 amino acids. Per germline, CDR1 DFQATT and CDR2 SNEGSKA (reference sequence). Trimming removed 6 bases from V and 1 base from J, with 18 bases in between. The investigators amplified TCR beta CDR3 regions from RNA transcripts. HTBI primers were the set used in a first-round RT-PCR of the TCR CDR3. From the multiplex PCR reads, TCRdb called clonotypes with MiXCR, one entry per CDR3 protein. The sample holds 250,000 to 400,000 distinct CDR3 sequences, 12% to 15% seen once. Source material: blood. This clonotype was sampled from a woman aged 40-49 years with Graves' ophthalmopathy. The chain is built from TRBV20-1 and TRBJ1-2; tentatively, D is TRBD1 (5 bases). The CDR3 DNA reads TGCAGTGCGCCCCTACTCGGGGGGAATAACTATGGCTACACCTTC. Translation gives CSAPLLGGNNYGYTF.